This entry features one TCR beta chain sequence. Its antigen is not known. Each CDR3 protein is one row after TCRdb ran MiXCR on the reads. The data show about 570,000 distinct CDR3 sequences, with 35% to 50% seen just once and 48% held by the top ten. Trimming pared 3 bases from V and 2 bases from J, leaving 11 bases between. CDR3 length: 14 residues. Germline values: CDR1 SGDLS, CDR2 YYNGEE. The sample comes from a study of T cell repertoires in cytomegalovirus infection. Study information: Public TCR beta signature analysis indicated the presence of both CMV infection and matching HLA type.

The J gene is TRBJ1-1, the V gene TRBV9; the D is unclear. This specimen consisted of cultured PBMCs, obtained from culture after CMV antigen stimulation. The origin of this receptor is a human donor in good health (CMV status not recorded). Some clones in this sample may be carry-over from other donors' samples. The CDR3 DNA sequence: TGTGCCAGCAGCGCCATGCCCAGAAACACTGAAGCTTTCTTT. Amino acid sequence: CASSAMPRNTEAFF. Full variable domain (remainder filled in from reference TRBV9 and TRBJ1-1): DSGVTQTPKHLITATGQRVTLRCSPRSGDLSVYWYQQSLDQGLQFLIQYYNGEERAKGNILERFSAQQFPDLHSELNLSSLELGDSALYFCASSAMPRNTEAFFGQGTRLTVV.